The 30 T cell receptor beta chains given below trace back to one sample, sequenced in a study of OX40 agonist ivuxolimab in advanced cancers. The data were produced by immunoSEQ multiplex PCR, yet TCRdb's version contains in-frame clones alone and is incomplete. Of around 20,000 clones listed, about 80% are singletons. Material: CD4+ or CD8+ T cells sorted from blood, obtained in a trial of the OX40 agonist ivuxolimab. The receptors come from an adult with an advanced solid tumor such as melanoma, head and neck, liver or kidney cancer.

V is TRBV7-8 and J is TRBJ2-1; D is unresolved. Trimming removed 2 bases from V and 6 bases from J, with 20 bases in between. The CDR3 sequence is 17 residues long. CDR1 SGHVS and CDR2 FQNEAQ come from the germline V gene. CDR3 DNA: TGTGCCAGCAGCTTAATGGACCCCTCAATGCCGGTCAATGAGCAGTTCTTC. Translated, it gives CASSLMDPSMPVNEQFF.

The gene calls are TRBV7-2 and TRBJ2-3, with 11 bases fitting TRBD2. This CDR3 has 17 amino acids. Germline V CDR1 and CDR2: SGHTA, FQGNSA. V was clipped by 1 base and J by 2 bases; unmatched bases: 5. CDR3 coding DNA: TGTGCCAGCAGCTTAGGATCTAGCGGGGGGTTCACAGATACGCAGTATTTT. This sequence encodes CASSLGSSGGFTDTQYF.

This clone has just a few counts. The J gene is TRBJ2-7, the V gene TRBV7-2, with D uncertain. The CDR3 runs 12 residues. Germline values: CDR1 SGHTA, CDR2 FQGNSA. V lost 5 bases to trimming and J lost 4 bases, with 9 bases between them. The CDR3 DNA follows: TGTGCCAGCAGCCAACCCCTATACGAGCAGTACTTC. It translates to CASSQPLYEQYF. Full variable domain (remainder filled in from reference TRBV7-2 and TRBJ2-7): GAGVSQSPSNKVTEKGKDVELRCDPISGHTALYWYRQSLGQGLEFLIYFQGNSAPDKSGLPSDRFSAERTGGSVSTLTIQRTQQEDSAVYLCASSQPLYEQYFGPGTRLTVT.

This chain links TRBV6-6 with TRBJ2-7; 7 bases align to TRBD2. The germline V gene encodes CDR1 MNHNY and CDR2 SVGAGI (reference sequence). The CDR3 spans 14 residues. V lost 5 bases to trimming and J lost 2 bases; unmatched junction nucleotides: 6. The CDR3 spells CASSRGGEAYEQYF. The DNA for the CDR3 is TGTGCCAGCAGTCGCGGGGGAGAAGCCTACGAGCAGTACTTC.

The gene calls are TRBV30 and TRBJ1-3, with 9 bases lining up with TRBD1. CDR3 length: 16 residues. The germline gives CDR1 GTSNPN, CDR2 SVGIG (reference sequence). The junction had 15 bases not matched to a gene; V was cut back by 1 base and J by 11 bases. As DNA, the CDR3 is TGTGCCTGGAGTGCAATACCACCGGGACAGGGAGAGGCCATATATTTT. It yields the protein CAWSAIPPGQGEAIYF.

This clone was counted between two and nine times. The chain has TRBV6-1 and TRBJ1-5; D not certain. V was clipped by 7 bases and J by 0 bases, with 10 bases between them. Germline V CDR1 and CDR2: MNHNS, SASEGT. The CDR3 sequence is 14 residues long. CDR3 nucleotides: TGTGCCAGCACCTCTTACAGTAGCAATCAGCCCCAGCATTTT. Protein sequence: CASTSYSSNQPQHF.

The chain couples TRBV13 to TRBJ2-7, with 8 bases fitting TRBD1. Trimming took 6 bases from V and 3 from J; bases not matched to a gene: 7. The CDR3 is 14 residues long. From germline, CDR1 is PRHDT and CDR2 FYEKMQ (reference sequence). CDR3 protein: CASRLQGVGYEQYF. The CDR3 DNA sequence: TGTGCCAGCAGGTTACAGGGGGTCGGCTACGAGCAGTACTTC.

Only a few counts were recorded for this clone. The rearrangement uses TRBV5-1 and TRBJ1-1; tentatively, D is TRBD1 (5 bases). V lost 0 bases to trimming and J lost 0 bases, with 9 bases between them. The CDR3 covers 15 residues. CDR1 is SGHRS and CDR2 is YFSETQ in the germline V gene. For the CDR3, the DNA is TGCGCCAGCAGCTTGGGCGTGGGACTGAACACTGAAGCTTTCTTT. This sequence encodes CASSLGVGLNTEAFF. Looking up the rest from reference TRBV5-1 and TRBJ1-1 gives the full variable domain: KAGVTQTPRYLIKTRGQQVTLSCSPISGHRSVSWYQQTPGQGLQFLFEYFSETQRNKGNFPGRFSGRQFSNSRSEMNVSTLELGDSALYLCASSLGVGLNTEAFFGQGTRLTVV.

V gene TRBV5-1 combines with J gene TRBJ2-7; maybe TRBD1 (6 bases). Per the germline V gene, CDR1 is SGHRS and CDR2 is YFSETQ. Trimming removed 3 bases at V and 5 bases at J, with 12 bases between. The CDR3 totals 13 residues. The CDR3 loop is CASSSRGGDEQYF. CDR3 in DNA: TGCGCCAGCAGCTCCCGAGGGGGAGACGAGCAGTACTTC.

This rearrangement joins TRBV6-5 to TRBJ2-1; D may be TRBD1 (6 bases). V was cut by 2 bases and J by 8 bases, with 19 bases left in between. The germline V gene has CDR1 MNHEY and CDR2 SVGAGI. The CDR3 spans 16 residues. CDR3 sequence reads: CASSYPDSLGIHEQFF. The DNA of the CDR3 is TGTGCCAGCAGTTACCCGGACAGCCTCGGGATCCATGAGCAGTTCTTC.

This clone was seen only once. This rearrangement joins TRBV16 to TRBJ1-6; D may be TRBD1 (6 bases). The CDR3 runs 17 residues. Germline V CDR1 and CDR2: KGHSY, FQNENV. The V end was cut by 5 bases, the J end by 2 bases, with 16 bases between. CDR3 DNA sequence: TGTGCCAGCAGCGAGGACCCCAGGGGAACCTATAATTCACCCCTCCACTTT. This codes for CASSEDPRGTYNSPLHF.

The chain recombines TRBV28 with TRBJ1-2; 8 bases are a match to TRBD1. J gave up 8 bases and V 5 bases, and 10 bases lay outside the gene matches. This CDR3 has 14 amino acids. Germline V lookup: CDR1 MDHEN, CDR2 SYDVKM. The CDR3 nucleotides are TGTGCCAGCAGTGGACAGGGCGCCCTATCGGGCTACACCTTC. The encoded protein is CASSGQGALSGYTF.

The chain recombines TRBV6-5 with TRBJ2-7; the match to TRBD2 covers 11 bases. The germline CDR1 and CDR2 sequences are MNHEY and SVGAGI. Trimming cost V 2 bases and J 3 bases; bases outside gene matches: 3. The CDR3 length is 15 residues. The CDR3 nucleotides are TGTGCCAGCAGTTACGGGCTAGCGGGGGGCTACGAGCAGTACTTC. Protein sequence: CASSYGLAGGYEQYF.

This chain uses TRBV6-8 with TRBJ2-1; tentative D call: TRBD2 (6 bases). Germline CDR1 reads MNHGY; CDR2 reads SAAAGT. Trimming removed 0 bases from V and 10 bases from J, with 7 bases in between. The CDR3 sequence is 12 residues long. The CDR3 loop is CASSYSRGEQFF. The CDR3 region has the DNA TGTGCCAGCAGTTACTCCCGGGGGGAGCAGTTCTTC.

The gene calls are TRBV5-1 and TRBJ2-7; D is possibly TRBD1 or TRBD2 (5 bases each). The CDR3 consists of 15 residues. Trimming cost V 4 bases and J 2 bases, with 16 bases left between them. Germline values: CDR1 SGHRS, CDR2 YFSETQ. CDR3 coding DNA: TGCGCCAGCAGCCTGGCGGTGGGGGTAACCTACGAGCAGTACTTC. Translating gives CASSLAVGVTYEQYF.

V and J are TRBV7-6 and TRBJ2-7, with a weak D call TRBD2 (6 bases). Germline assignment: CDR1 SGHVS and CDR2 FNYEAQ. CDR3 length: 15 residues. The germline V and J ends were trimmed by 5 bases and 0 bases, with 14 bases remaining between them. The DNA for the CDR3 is TGTGCCAGCAGCCGCCGGGACGGGAGCTCCTACGAGCAGTACTTC. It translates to CASSRRDGSSYEQYF.

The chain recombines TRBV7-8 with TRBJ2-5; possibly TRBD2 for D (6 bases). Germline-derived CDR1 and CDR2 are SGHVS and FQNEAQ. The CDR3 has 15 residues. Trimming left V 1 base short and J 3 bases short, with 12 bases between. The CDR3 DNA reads TGTGCCAGCAGCTTAGAGCTGGGGGGAAAAGAGACCCAGTACTTC. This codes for CASSLELGGKETQYF.

The CDR3: CASSLPTTGTNEKLFF. CDR3 nucleotides: TGTGCCAGCTCACTTCCTACAACAGGAACTAATGAAAAACTGTTTTTT. The chain carries TRBV18 and TRBJ1-4; possible D gene TRBD1, 5 bases. This CDR3 contains 16 residues. Germline V lookup: CDR1 KGHSH, CDR2 LQKENI. The ends were cut back, 4 bases at V and 1 base at J, with 13 bases in the middle. Full variable domain (outside the CDR3, taken from reference TRBV18 and TRBJ1-4): NAGVMQNPRHLVRRRGQEARLRCSPMKGHSHVYWYRQLPEEGLKFMVYLQKENIIDESGMPKERFSAEFPKEGPSILRIQQVVRGDSAAYFCASSLPTTGTNEKLFFGSGTQLSVL.

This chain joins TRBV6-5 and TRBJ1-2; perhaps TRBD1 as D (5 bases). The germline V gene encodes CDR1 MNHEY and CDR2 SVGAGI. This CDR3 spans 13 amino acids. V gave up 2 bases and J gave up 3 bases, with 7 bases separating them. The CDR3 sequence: CASSYGRDYGYTF. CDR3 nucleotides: TGTGCCAGCAGTTACGGCAGGGACTATGGCTACACCTTC.

CDR3 DNA: TGTGCCAGCAGCTTATATCGTAGCGGGGGGGTCTATGAGCAGTTCTTC. Protein: CASSLYRSGGVYEQFF. The chain couples TRBV11-2 to TRBJ2-1; 11 bases align to TRBD2. The CDR3 loop spans 16 amino acids. Germline V gives CDR1 SGHAT, CDR2 FQNNGV. V shed 2 bases, J shed 8 bases, and the junction held 8 bases outside the gene matches. Combining the CDR3 with reference TRBV11-2 and TRBJ2-1 gives the whole variable domain EAGVAQSPRYKIIEKRQSVAFWCNPISGHATLYWYQQILGQGPKLLIQFQNNGVVDDSQLPKDRFSAERLKGVDSTLKIQPAKLEDSAVYLCASSLYRSGGVYEQFFGPGTRLTVL.

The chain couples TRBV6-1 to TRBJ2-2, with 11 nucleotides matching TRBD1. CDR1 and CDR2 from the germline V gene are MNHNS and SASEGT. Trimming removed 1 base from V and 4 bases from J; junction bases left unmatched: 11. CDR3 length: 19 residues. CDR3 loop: CASSEGGQGVIRGTGELFF. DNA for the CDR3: TGTGCCAGCAGTGAAGGGGGACAGGGGGTCATTCGAGGCACCGGGGAGCTGTTTTTT.

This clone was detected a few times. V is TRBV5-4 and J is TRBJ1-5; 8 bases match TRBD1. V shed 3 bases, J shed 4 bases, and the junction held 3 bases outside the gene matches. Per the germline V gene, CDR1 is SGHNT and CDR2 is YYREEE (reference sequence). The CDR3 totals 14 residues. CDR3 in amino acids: CASSSRQGNQPQHF. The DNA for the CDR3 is TGTGCCAGCAGCTCACGACAGGGGAATCAGCCCCAGCATTTT.

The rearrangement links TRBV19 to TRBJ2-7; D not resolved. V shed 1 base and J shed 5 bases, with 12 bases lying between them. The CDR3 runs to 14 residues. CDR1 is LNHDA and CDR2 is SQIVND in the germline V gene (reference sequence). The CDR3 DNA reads TGTGCCAGTAGTATAGTTGCAGGCACTCACGAGCAGTACTTC. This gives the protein CASSIVAGTHEQYF.

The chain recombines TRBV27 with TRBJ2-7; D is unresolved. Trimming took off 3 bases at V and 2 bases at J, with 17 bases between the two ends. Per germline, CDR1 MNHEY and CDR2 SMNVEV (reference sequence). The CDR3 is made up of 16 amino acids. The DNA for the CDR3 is TGTGCCAGCAGTTTTAGGGTCGGGTATGGCACCTACGAGCAGTACTTC. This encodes CASSFRVGYGTYEQYF.

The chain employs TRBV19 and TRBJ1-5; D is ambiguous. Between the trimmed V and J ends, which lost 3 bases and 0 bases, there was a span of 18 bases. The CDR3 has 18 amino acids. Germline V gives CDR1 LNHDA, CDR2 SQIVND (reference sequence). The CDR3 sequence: CASSIGPPPAYSNQPQHF. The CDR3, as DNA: TGTGCCAGTAGTATTGGGCCCCCGCCCGCATATAGCAATCAGCCCCAGCATTTT.

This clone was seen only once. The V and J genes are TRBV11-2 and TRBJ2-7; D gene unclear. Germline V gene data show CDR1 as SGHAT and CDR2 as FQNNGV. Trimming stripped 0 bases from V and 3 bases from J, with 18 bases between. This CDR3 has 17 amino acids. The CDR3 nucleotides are TGTGCCAGCAGCTTAGATCATGCAGTCCGGAAGTTCTACGAGCAGTACTTC. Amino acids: CASSLDHAVRKFYEQYF.

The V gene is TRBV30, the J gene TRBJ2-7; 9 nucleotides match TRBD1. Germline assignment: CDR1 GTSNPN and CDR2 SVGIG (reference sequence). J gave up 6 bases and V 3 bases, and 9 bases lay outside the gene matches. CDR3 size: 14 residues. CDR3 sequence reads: CAWSAGQGSLEQYF. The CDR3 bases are TGTGCCTGGAGCGCGGGACAGGGATCTCTCGAGCAGTACTTC.

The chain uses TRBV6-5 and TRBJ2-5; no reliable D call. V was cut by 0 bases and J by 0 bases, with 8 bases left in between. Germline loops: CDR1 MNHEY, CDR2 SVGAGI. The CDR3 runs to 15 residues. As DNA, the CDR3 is TGTGCCAGCAGTTACTCGTTTGGCAACCAAGAGACCCAGTACTTC. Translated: CASSYSFGNQETQYF.

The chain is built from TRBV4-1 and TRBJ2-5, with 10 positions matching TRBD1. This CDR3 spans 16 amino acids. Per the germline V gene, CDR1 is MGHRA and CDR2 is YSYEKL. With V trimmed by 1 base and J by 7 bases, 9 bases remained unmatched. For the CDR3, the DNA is TGCGCCAGCAGCCAAGTGACCGGACAGGGGGGACGGACCCAGTACTTC. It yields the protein CASSQVTGQGGRTQYF.

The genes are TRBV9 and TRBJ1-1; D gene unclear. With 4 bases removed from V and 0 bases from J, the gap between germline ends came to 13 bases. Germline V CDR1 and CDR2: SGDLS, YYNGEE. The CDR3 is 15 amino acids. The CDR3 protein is CASSPGVLMNTEAFF. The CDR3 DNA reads TGTGCCAGCAGCCCCGGGGTCTTGATGAACACTGAAGCTTTCTTT.